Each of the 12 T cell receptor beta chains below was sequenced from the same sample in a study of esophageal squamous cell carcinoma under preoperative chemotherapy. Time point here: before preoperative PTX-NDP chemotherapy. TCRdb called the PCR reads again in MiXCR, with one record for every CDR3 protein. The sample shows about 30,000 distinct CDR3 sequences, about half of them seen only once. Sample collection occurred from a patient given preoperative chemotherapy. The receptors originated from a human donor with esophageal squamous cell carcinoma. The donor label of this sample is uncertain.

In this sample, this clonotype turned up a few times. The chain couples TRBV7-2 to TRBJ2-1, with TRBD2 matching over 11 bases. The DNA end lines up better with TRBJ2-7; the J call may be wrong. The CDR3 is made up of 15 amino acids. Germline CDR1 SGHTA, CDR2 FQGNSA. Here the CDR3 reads CASSLDSGRAYEQYF. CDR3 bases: TGTGCCAGCAGCTTAGATAGCGGGAGGGCCTACGAGCAGTACTTC.

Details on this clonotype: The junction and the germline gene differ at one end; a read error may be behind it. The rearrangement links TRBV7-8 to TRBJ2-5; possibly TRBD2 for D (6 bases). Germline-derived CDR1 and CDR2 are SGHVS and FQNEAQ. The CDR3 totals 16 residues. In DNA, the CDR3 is TGTGCCAGCAGGGGGGAGGCGGGCCGTAGCCCAGATACCCAGTATTTC. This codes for CASRGEAGRSPDTQYF.

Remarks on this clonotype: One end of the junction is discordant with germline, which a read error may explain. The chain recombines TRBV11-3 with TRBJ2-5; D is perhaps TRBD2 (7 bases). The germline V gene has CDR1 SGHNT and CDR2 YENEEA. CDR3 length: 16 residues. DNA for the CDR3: TGTGCCAGCAGGCGGTGGGCAGGCGGGGGCACAGAGACGCAGTACTTC. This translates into CASRRWAGGGTETQYF.

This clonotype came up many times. The CDR3 is CASSLETGIEQYF. In DNA form, the CDR3 reads TGTGCCAGCAGCTTAGAGACAGGGATAGAGCAGTACTTC. The rearrangement links TRBV11-2 to TRBJ2-7; 7 bases are shared with TRBD1. The CDR3 extends over 13 amino acids. Germline V lookup: CDR1 SGHAT, CDR2 FQNNGV. J lost 7 bases, V lost 0 bases, and 3 bases had no gene match.

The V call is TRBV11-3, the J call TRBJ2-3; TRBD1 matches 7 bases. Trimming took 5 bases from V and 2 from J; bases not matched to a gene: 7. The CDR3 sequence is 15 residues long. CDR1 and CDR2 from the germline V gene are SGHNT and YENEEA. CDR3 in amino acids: CASSKRQGSTDTQYF. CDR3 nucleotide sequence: TGTGCCAGCAGCAAACGACAGGGATCCACAGATACGCAGTATTTT.

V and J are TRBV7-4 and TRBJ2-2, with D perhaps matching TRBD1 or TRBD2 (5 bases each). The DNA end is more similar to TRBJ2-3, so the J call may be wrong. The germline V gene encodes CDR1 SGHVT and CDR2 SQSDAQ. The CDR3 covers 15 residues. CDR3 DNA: TGTGCCCGGGGCCGCCAGGCAGTGAACACCGGGGCGCAGTATTTT. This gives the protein CARGRQAVNTGAQYF.

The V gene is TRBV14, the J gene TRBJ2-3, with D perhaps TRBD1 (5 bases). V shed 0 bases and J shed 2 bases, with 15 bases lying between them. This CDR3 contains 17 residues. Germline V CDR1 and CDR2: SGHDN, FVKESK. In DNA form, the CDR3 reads TGTGCCAGCAGCCAAGATGGGAACAGGATGGACACAGATACGCAGTATTTT. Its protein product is CASSQDGNRMDTDTQYF.

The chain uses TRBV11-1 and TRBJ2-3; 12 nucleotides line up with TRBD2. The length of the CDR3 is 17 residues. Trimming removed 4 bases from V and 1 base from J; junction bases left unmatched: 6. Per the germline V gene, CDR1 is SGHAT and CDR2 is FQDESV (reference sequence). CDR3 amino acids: CASSSGLAGFGTDTQYF. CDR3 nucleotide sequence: TGTGCCAGCAGCTCCGGACTAGCGGGATTCGGCACAGATACGCAGTATTTT.

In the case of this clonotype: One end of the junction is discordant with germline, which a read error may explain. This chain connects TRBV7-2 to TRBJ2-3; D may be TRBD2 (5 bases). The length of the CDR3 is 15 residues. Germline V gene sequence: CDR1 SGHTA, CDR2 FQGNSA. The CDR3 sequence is CASRFGVSDRKTQYF. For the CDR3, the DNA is TGTGCCAGCAGGTTCGGGGTTAGCGACCGGAAGACCCAGTATTTC. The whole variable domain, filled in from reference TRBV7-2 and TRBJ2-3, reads GAGVSQSPSNKVTEKGKDVELRCDPISGHTALYWYRQSLGQGLEFLIYFQGNSAPDKSGLPSDRFSAERTGGSVSTLTIQRTQQEDSAVYLCASRFGVSDRKTQYFGPGTRLTVL.

Here the CDR3 reads CASRGRQETQYF. CDR3 nucleotides: TGTGCCAGCCGAGGGCGTCAAGAGACCCAGTACTTC. J is TRBJ2-5 and V is TRBV7-9; tentative D call: TRBD2 (5 bases). Germline lookup yields CDR1 SEHNR and CDR2 FQNEAQ (reference sequence). This CDR3 spans 12 amino acids. The V end was cut by 8 bases, the J end by 2 bases, with 9 bases between.

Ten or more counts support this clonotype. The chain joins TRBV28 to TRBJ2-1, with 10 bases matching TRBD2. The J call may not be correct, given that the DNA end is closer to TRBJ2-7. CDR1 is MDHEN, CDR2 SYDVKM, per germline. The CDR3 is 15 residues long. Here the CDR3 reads CASSLLAGDYNEQYF. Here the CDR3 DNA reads TGTGCCAGCAGTTTGCTAGCGGGGGACTACAATGAGCAGTACTTC.

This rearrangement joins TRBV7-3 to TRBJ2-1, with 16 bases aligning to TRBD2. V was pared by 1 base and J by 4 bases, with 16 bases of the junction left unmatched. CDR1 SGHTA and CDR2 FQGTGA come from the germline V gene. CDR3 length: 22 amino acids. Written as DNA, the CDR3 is TGTGCCAGCAGCTTAATTCCGATTGGGACTAGCGGGAGGGTCGCACGTTACAATGAGCAGTTCTTC. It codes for CASSLIPIGTSGRVARYNEQFF.